These 4 T cell receptor beta chains share one sample of origin, sequenced in a study of blood T cell repertoires in COVID-19. The protocol was immunoSEQ multiplex PCR, while the TCRdb copy is restricted to in-frame clones and leaves out a portion. This sample carries approximately 190,000 clones, more than 75% of them seen once, and the ten largest clones take approximately 7.8%. The sample taken for sequencing was peripheral blood. These receptors were taken from an older woman with COVID-19, enrolled during active disease.

J is TRBJ1-5 and V is TRBV28; 7 bases align to TRBD1. The germline V gene has CDR1 MDHEN and CDR2 SYDVKM. V gave up 6 bases and J gave up 6 bases; unmatched junction bases: 5. There are 13 residues in the CDR3. CDR3 sequence (DNA): TGTGCCAGCAGGACAGGGCAAGTTCAGCCCCAGCATTTT. Its protein is CASRTGQVQPQHF.

The rearrangement joins TRBV2 to TRBJ1-5; 11 bases line up with TRBD1. In germline, CDR1 is SNHLY, CDR2 FYNNEI. After removal of 4 bases from V and 7 bases from J, the junction contained 9 bases not matched to a gene. The CDR3 contains 16 residues. The CDR3 protein is CASSGPRTGGLQPQHF. In DNA form, the CDR3 reads TGTGCCAGCAGTGGCCCAAGGACAGGGGGCTTACAGCCCCAGCATTTT.

This clone was seen a single time. The chain has TRBV7-3 and TRBJ2-7; possible D gene TRBD1, 6 bases. The CDR3 covers 13 residues. Germline V gene sequence: CDR1 SGHTA, CDR2 FQGTGA. The ends were cut back, 0 bases at V and 7 bases at J, with 10 bases in the middle. Written as DNA, the CDR3 is TGTGCCAGCAGCTTAACATGGGGGCAAGAGCAGTACTTC. Its protein product is CASSLTWGQEQYF. The full variable domain, its missing parts supplied by reference TRBV7-3 and TRBJ2-7, is GAGVSQTPSNKVTEKGKYVELRCDPISGHTALYWYRQSLGQGPEFLIYFQGTGAADDSGLPNDRFFAVRPEGSVSTLKIQRTERGDSAVYLCASSLTWGQEQYFGPGTRLTVT.

The rearrangement links TRBV15 to TRBJ1-4; 7 nucleotides match TRBD1. Germline trimming cut 5 bases from V and 5 bases from J; bases unmatched to any gene: 11. In germline, CDR1 is LNHNV, CDR2 YYDKDF (reference sequence). The CDR3 contains 16 residues. CDR3 in DNA: TGTGCCACCAGCCCTACAGGGGCCCGCTTCAATGAAAAACTGTTTTTT. The encoded protein is CATSPTGARFNEKLFF.